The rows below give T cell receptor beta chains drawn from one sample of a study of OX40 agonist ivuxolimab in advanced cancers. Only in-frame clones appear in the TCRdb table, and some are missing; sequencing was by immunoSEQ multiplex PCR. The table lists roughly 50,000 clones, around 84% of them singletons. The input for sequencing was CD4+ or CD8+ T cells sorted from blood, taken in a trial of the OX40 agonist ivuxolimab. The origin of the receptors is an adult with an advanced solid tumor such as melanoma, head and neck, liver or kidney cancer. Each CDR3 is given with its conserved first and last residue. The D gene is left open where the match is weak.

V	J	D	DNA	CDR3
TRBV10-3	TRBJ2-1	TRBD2	TGTGCCATCAGTGAGTCTGAGCGGGGGGCCTATGAGCAGTTCTTC	CAISESERGAYEQFF
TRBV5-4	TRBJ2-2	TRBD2	TGTGCCAGCAGCGGCGGGACTAGCGGGAGGAACACCGGGGAGCTGTTTTTT	CASSGGTSGRNTGELFF
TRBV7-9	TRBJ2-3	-	TGTGCCAGCAGCTTAGCGGGGGGCACAGATACGCAGTATTTT	CASSLAGGTDTQYF
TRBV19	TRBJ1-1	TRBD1	TGTGCCAGTCGGTTTCCGGGACAGGGAACTGAAGCTTTCTTT	CASRFPGQGTEAFF
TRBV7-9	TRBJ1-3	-	TGTGCCAGCAGCCTAGGGGTGTACGGAAACACCATATATTTT	CASSLGVYGNTIYF
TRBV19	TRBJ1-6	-	TGTGCCAGTAGTATCGCAGGGGTAGGAAATTCACCCCTCCACTTT	CASSIAGVGNSPLHF
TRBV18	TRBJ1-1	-	TGTGCCAGCTCACCCCCGGTAGGACTCAGGGGCTGGACTGAAGCTTTCTTT	CASSPPVGLRGWTEAFF
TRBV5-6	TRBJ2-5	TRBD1	TGTGCCAGCAGCTTGGGAGGGACAGGGGTAGAGACCCAGTACTTC	CASSLGGTGVETQYF
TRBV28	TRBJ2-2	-	TGTGCCAGCATCACCGTGGGGGTGAACACCGGGGAGCTGTTTTTT	CASITVGVNTGELFF
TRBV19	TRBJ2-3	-	TGTGCCAGTAGAAATGGGCGGGGCCGCACAGATACGCAGTATTTT	CASRNGRGRTDTQYF